Below, 13 T cell receptor beta chains from the same sample are listed, as sequenced in a study of shared clonotypes between healthy human individuals. This table comes from immunoSEQ multiplex PCR, and its TCRdb copy is limited to in-frame clones, with some not included. Among over a million clones listed, about 96% were seen once. The sequenced material came from naive CD4+ T cells sorted from blood. This sample's subset: CD45RA+ positively selected. These receptors all come from a man aged 30 to 45 in good health.

In the case of this clone: The same CDR3 arises from other DNA sequences in this sample as well. This chain uses TRBV7-2 with TRBJ2-5; D not resolved. The germline V gene encodes CDR1 SGHTA and CDR2 FQGNSA. The CDR3 is 12 amino acids. The V end was cut by 3 bases, the J end by 1 base, with 3 bases between. The CDR3 nucleotides read TGTGCCAGCAGCTTCGGCCAAGAGACCCAGTACTTC. It is translated as CASSFGQETQYF. The variable domain in full, completed from reference TRBV7-2 and TRBJ2-5, reads GAGVSQSPSNKVTEKGKDVELRCDPISGHTALYWYRQSLGQGLEFLIYFQGNSAPDKSGLPSDRFSAERTGGSVSTLTIQRTQQEDSAVYLCASSFGQETQYFGPGTRLLVL.

The chain recombines TRBV18 with TRBJ2-7, with no clear D. V lost 1 base and J lost 3, with 19 bases in between. Germline assignment: CDR1 KGHSH and CDR2 LQKENI. The CDR3 has 17 amino acids. The CDR3 coding sequence is TGTGCCAGCTCACCACTATCAGCAGGCGCAATACTCTACGAGCAGTACTTC. It codes for CASSPLSAGAILYEQYF. The full variable domain, with the rest looked up from reference TRBV18 and TRBJ2-7, is NAGVMQNPRHLVRRRGQEARLRCSPMKGHSHVYWYRQLPEEGLKFMVYLQKENIIDESGMPKERFSAEFPKEGPSILRIQQVVRGDSAAYFCASSPLSAGAILYEQYFGPGTRLTVT.

This clone is a singleton in its sample. The gene calls are TRBV11-3 and TRBJ2-5, with D tentatively TRBD1 (6 bases). The CDR3 is made up of 14 amino acids. The ends were cut back, 3 bases at V and 4 bases at J, with 12 bases in the middle. The germline CDR1 and CDR2 sequences are SGHNT and YENEEA. In DNA form, the CDR3 reads TGTGCCAGCAGCTTCAACAGGGATCGAGAGACCCAGTACTTC. It is translated as CASSFNRDRETQYF.

The chain couples TRBV19 to TRBJ2-5; D perhaps matches TRBD2 (6 bases). V was cut by 5 bases and J by 5 bases, with 12 bases left in between. CDR1 and CDR2 (germline): LNHDA, SQIVND (reference sequence). This CDR3 contains 13 residues. CDR3 bases: TGTGCCAGTAGTGTCGGGAGTCCGGAGACCCAGTACTTC. It specifies CASSVGSPETQYF.

The V gene is TRBV5-1, the J gene TRBJ2-3; 12 positions match TRBD2. This CDR3 contains 16 residues. J was trimmed by 4 bases and V by 3 bases; bases with no gene match: 6. The germline V gene has CDR1 SGHRS and CDR2 YFSETQ. The CDR3 sequence is CASSSLTSGRADTQYF. The CDR3, as DNA: TGCGCCAGCAGCTCACTGACTAGCGGGAGAGCAGATACGCAGTATTTT. The whole variable domain, filled in from reference TRBV5-1 and TRBJ2-3, reads KAGVTQTPRYLIKTRGQQVTLSCSPISGHRSVSWYQQTPGQGLQFLFEYFSETQRNKGNFPGRFSGRQFSNSRSEMNVSTLELGDSALYLCASSSLTSGRADTQYFGPGTRLTVL.

The V and J genes are TRBV6-6 and TRBJ2-4; D unclear. The CDR3 length is 14 residues. Germline loops: CDR1 MNHNY, CDR2 SVGAGI (reference sequence). V gave up 2 bases and J gave up 9 bases, with 14 bases separating them. The CDR3, as DNA: TGTGCCAGCAGTTACCCCCCCGGCAGATCCATTCAGTACTTC. It translates to CASSYPPGRSIQYF.

This sequence joins TRBV25-1 and TRBJ2-1; 11 nucleotides line up with TRBD1. The V gene's germline CDR1 is MGHDK and CDR2 SYGVNS. After removal of 3 bases from V and 5 bases from J, the junction contained 6 bases not matched to a gene. CDR3 size: 16 residues. In DNA, the CDR3 is TGTGCCAGCAGTGAGAGGACAGGGGGCGCCCACAATGAGCAGTTCTTC. It codes for CASSERTGGAHNEQFF.

The V gene is TRBV5-1, the J gene TRBJ2-7; a weak D match, TRBD1 (6 bases). The V end was cut by 2 bases, the J end by 5 bases, with 17 bases between. Per the germline V gene, CDR1 is SGHRS and CDR2 is YFSETQ. The CDR3 runs to 15 residues. The CDR3 reads CASSFLDRIFHEQYF. CDR3 DNA: TGCGCCAGCAGCTTTTTGGACAGAATCTTCCACGAGCAGTACTTC. The full variable domain, rest sourced from reference TRBV5-1 and TRBJ2-7, is KAGVTQTPRYLIKTRGQQVTLSCSPISGHRSVSWYQQTPGQGLQFLFEYFSETQRNKGNFPGRFSGRQFSNSRSEMNVSTLELGDSALYLCASSFLDRIFHEQYFGPGTRLTVT.

V usage is TRBV28 and J usage is TRBJ2-3, with a possible D match to TRBD1 (5 bases). The CDR3 sequence is 14 residues long. The germline V gene encodes CDR1 MDHEN and CDR2 SYDVKM. Deletions cut 8 bases from V and 0 bases from J, with 12 bases between. This CDR3 reads CASDSRTSTDTQYF. DNA of the CDR3: TGTGCCAGCGATTCTCGGACAAGCACAGATACGCAGTATTTT.

The CDR3 DNA reads TGTGCCAGCAGTGCCTCAGGGAAGGGCCTTCGATGGGCCCAGTACTTC. This encodes CASSASGKGLRWAQYF. The V and J genes are TRBV25-1 and TRBJ2-5; perhaps TRBD1 as D (5 bases). The CDR3 covers 16 residues. Trimming removed 4 bases at V and 9 bases at J, with 24 bases between. CDR1 MGHDK and CDR2 SYGVNS come from the germline V gene.

This chain links TRBV7-2 with TRBJ2-7; D possibly uses TRBD1 or TRBD2 (5 bases each). Germline V gene sequence: CDR1 SGHTA, CDR2 FQGNSA. The CDR3 is 15 amino acids. Trimming pared 1 base from V and 8 bases from J, leaving 18 bases between. The CDR3 region has the DNA TGTGCCAGCAGCTTAGGCCCGGTGATTGGGGGACAGCAGTACTTC. Translation: CASSLGPVIGGQQYF. The complete variable domain, with remaining parts taken from reference TRBV7-2 and TRBJ2-7, reads GAGVSQSPSNKVTEKGKDVELRCDPISGHTALYWYRQSLGQGLEFLIYFQGNSAPDKSGLPSDRFSAERTGGSVSTLTIQRTQQEDSAVYLCASSLGPVIGGQQYFGPGTRLTVT.

V usage is TRBV19 and J usage is TRBJ1-1; no clear D gene. In germline, CDR1 is LNHDA, CDR2 SQIVND (reference sequence). CDR3 length equals 11 residues. The DNA for the CDR3 is TGTAGGGTTTCCTTGAACACTGAAGCTTTCTTT. It is translated as CRVSLNTEAFF.

The rearrangement uses TRBV10-3 and TRBJ1-1; D gene uncertain. The V and J ends lost 2 bases and 0 bases respectively, with 7 bases between them. The V gene's germline CDR1 is ENHRY and CDR2 SYGVKD. The CDR3 runs to 14 residues. The CDR3 here is CAISEGEVNTEAFF. The DNA for the CDR3 is TGTGCCATCAGTGAGGGGGAGGTGAACACTGAAGCTTTCTTT.